Listed below are T cell receptor beta chains from one sample, sequenced in a study of T cells generated in artificial thymic organoids. TCRdb re-derived calls from the 5' RACE reads in MiXCR, one entry per CDR3 protein. This sample has just under 2,500 distinct CDR3 sequences, with over 9% found just once. The sequencing sample was made of naive CD8+ T cells from the thymus. The source of these receptors is a human donor who gave cord blood stem cells for thymic organoid culture, a cardiac surgery patient who gave postnatal thymus, or a blood donor (not recorded which). Each CDR3 is given with its conserved first and last residue. D genes are given only for firm matches. Clone size is not always given. Where it is, it says once, few, many or a class for expanded clones.

TRBV11-2	few	TRBJ2-1	TRBD2	TGTGCCAGCAGCTTAGGGGTTATAGCGGGGCGTAACAATGAGCAGTTCTTC	CASSLGVIAGRNNEQFF
TRBV12-3/TRBV12-4	medium-sized	TRBJ1-3	NA	TGTGCCAGCAGTTCCGACAGCCTCGGAAACACCATATATTTT	CASSSDSLGNTIYF
TRBV7-6	medium-sized	TRBJ1-3	NA	TGTGCCAGCAGCTTATGGTCGGACGGTACGAGCTCTGGAAACACCATATATTTT	CASSLWSDGTSSGNTIYF
TRBV12-3/TRBV12-4	large	TRBJ1-2	NA	TGTGCCAGCAGTCCGGGAGGCGACTATGGCTACACCTTC	CASSPGGDYGYTF
TRBV10-3	few	TRBJ2-3	NA	TGTGCCATCAGTGAGTCGTTTTCGAACACAGATACGCAGTATTTT	CAISESFSNTDTQYF
TRBV12-3/TRBV12-4	medium-sized	TRBJ1-5	NA	TGTGCCAGCAGTTTATATGGGGCCTCGGATCAGCCCCAGCATTTT	CASSLYGASDQPQHF
TRBV7-9	medium-sized	TRBJ1-1	NA	TGTGCCAGCAGCGATTGGGAACAGGGTATAGCTTTCTTT	CASSDWEQGIAFF
TRBV11-2	medium-sized	TRBJ1-1	TRBD1	TGTGCCAGCAGCGGCCACAGGGGTGGTGCAGCTTTCTTT	CASSGHRGGAAFF
TRBV12-3/TRBV12-4	medium-sized	TRBJ2-3	NA	TGTGCCAGCGCCATTAGATTTAGCACAGATACGCAGTATTTT	CASAIRFSTDTQYF
TRBV9	medium-sized	TRBJ2-1	NA	TGTGCCAGCAGCTACGGGCAGGGAGGAGAGCAGTTCTTC	CASSYGQGGEQFF
TRBV7-9	medium-sized	TRBJ1-1	NA	TGTGCCAGCAGCTATAACCCGGGTCGGACAAGGGACACTGAAGCTTTCTTT	CASSYNPGRTRDTEAFF
TRBV10-3	medium-sized	TRBJ2-5	NA	TGTGCCGCCGGCAGGGGAGGGATGGAGACCCAGTACTTC	CAAGRGGMETQYF
TRBV12-3/TRBV12-4	few	TRBJ2-5	NA	TGTGCCAGCAGTTTCGAGCGGGACCAAGAGACCCAGTACTTC	CASSFERDQETQYF
TRBV4-1	medium-sized	TRBJ2-7	NA	TGCGCCAGCAGCCCCCGTGAGGGTCCCGAGCAGTACTTC	CASSPREGPEQYF
TRBV2	medium-sized	TRBJ1-1	TRBD1	TGTGCCAGCAGGGGGGGGCCGACAGGGGCCACGATGGGCACTGAAGCTTTCTTT	CASRGGPTGATMGTEAFF
TRBV4-1	medium-sized	TRBJ1-1	TRBD1	TGCGCCAGCAGCGGAGTCCACAGGGGGCCGACTGAAGCTTTCTTT	CASSGVHRGPTEAFF
TRBV12-3/TRBV12-4	medium-sized	TRBJ2-2	NA	TGTGCCAGCAGTTTGGGGGCAGTTGACACCGGGGAGCTGTTTTTT	CASSLGAVDTGELFF
TRBV27	NA	TRBJ2-7	NA	TGTGCCAGCAGTTCGAGAGGAATTGTCTACGAGCAGTACTTC	CASSSRGIVYEQYF
TRBV5-1	medium-sized	TRBJ2-2	NA	TGCGCCAGCCGGGGACACCTAGGAGGAAACACCGGGGAGCTGTTTTTT	CASRGHLGGNTGELFF
TRBV12-3/TRBV12-4	large	TRBJ1-5	NA	TGTGCCAGCAGTTTATCCCCCGTTGCCAATCAGCCCCAGCATTTT	CASSLSPVANQPQHF
TRBV27	medium-sized	TRBJ2-2	NA	TGTGCCAGCAGTTTACGGGCAGGTCGGGAGCTGTTTTTT	CASSLRAGRELFF